What follows describes a single T cell receptor (delta chain). This clone is a singleton in its sample. The clone's antigen remains unknown. No much larger clonotype is one base removed from it; base qualities were not supplied. One read provides weak support. Using SuperScript II, cDNA was generated through template-switch reverse transcription, with TRGC- and TRDC-specific primers combined in a single tube. The TRGC primer was designed for binding to both the TRGC1 and TRGC2 constant genes. The KAPA Real-Time Library Amplification Kit was used to amplify TRG and TRD, and AMPure XP beads were used for purification between steps. Illumina sequencing adapters were added by index PCR using the Nextera XT Index Kit. TRG and TRD amplicons were sequenced on an Illumina MiSeq with the V2 300 kit, giving 150 bp paired-end reads. From the authors' description of their analysis: Before further analysis, read quality was checked using FastQC version 0.11.8. Reads were aligned against the TRG or TRD reference genes from GenBank, and CDR3 sequences were constructed using MiXCR version 3.0.3. Default MiXCR settings were kept, except that 3 rather than 5 consecutive nucleotides were used to assemble TRDD gene segments. N additions, CDR3 length, J segment length and clonotype sharing between samples were computed with VDJtools version 1.2.1. CDR3 sequences that were out of frame or contained stop codons were removed from the analysis. To look for overlap, the infant repertoires were checked against previously published Vgamma9Vdelta2 repertoires from fetal, cord blood and adult blood. TCRdb recomputed clones from the public reads with CATT; identical DNA rows were then combined. Clone size and V and J calls follow TCRdb, not the original study. Across this sample there are more than 650 delta-chain clones, with around 50% seen only once. The ten largest clones take up approximately 30% of the sample.

The data derive from a study of Vγ9Vδ2 T cells in congenital toxoplasmosis (dated by TCRdb to about 2021). Concerning the study at large: To diagnose congenital toxoplasmosis, IgG, IgM and IgA serology, Western blot and an in-house interferon-gamma release assay were used. TCR sequencing covered roughly five infected and approximately 11 uninfected infants at 2 months, plus 3 infected and 4 uninfected infants at 1 year. Repertoires were sequenced from infants at 2 months after birth and at 1 year of age. Gamma and delta chain CDR3 repertoires of sorted blood gammadelta T cells were compared between congenitally T. gondii-infected and uninfected infants.

Mothers of both infected and uninfected infants received the same treatment, using spiramycin and/or pyrimethamine plus sulfadiazine plus folinic acid. Every infant, whether infected or uninfected, was delivered at term after more than 37 weeks of gestation. Approximately 0.99 mL of blood was processed into PBMCs by Lymphoprep gradient centrifugation, after which the PBMCs were cryopreserved in liquid nitrogen and shipped to Belgium. After thawing, PBMCs were labeled with Zombie NIR viability dye and stained with CD3, TCR gammadelta, Vgamma9 and Vdelta2 antibodies. CD3+ TCRgammadelta+ T cells were sorted on a FACSAria III with a mean purity of about 98%. For each sample, RNA was extracted from roughly 9,600 sorted gammadelta T cells with the RNeasy Micro Kit. The study infants had mothers who were enrolled with primary T. gondii infection during pregnancy. The infants' peripheral blood was drawn at an outpatient microbiology and virology center located in Pavia, Italy.

Beyond this particular receptor, the publication reports: In roughly 2-month-old infants, germline-encoded fetal-type TRDV2 CDR3 sequences seemed to be more common in infected than in uninfected infants, which suggests a footprint of in utero expansion. A public TRGV9 clonotype was highly prevalent in both infected and uninfected infants. Two months was the earliest age with enough suitable sample material for TCR repertoire analysis, so newborn repertoires were not sequenced. At 2 months, TRGV9 and TRDV2 CDR3s of infected infants appeared to carry fewer N additions than uninfected infants, especially TRDV2-TRDJ1 sequences. The repertoire differences between infected and uninfected infants were less clear at 1 year of age than at 2 months.

V ends up 3 bases short and J 4 bases short, with an unmatched junction base count of 8. The CDR3 covers 19 residues, taking in both the cysteine and the phenylalanine. Only the CDR3 portion is preserved as DNA: 57 bases, with reading frame beginning at the first base. CDR1 GEAIGNYY and CDR2 EKD are derived from the germline V gene. This sequence originates from a child under 10 years old born to a mother with Toxoplasma gondii infection during pregnancy, either congenitally infected or uninfected (not recorded which). Recombination linked TRDV2 to TRDJ3; the junction holds 13 bases that match TRDD3. TCRdb offers no J gene call, so here the DNA was matched to germline to obtain one. The sequencing sample was made of gamma-delta T cells from blood. The DNA is as follows: TGTGCCTGTGACGGACCACTGGGGGATACGCTTTGGGACACCCGACAGATGTTTTTC. The translation is CACDGPLGDTLWDTRQMFF.